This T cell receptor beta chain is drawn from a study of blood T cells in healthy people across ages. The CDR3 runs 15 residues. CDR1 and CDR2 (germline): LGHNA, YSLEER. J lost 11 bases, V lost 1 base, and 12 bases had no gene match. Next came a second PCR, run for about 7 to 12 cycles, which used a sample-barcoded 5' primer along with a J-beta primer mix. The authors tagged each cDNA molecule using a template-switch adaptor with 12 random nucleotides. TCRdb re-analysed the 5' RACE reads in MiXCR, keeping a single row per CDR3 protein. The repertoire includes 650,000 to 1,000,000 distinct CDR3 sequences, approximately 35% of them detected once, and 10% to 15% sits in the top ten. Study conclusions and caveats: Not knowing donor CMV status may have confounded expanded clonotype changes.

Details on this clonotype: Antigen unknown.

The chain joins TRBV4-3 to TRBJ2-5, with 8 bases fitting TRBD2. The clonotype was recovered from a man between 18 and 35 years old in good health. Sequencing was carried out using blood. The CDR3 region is CASSQVSGGIWEQYF. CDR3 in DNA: TGCGCCAGCAGCCAAGTGTCGGGGGGGATCTGGGAGCAGTACTTC.